Sequencing of this TCR beta chain was carried out in a study of CXCR3-negative and CXCR3-positive naive CD8 T cells. Study findings and constraints: Relative to memory CD8+ cells, whose diversity was much lower, both naive subsets had comparably high diversity. Memory, not naive, CXCR3-negative and CXCR3-positive cells differed in TRBV-TRBJ usage. Post-cryopreservation CXCR3 expression was partly diminished, and the bulk of assays employed fresh PBMCs.

As regards this clonotype: Its antigen is as yet unknown.

UMI-labeled TRB cDNA libraries were prepared by 5' RACE. TCRdb reprocessed the 5' RACE reads, keeping one entry per CDR3 protein, no DNA. This sample's table has tens of thousands of distinct CDR3 sequences. Per germline, CDR1 MDHEN and CDR2 SYDVKM. This CDR3 has 14 amino acids. Source material: memory CD8+ T cells from blood. The receptor comes from a human donor in good health. Some clones in this sample may be carry-over from other donors' samples. The rearrangement uses TRBV28 and TRBJ1-1; without DNA, the TCRdb call of TRBD1 cannot be checked. CDR3 loop: CASSLPGFGTEAFF.